This TCR beta chain appears in the sequencing data of a study of T cell responses to AZD1222 COVID-19 vaccine. Whole-study results and caveats: It was only 6 or 7 AZD1222 recipients who were seropositive at baseline. Researchers report vaccine-associated CD4 TCRs spanning spike, with dominance at 160-218 and 743-854. Donors skewed white British and female; clonal diversity was possibly underestimated.

This table comes from immunoSEQ multiplex PCR, and its TCRdb copy is limited to in-frame clones, with some not included. The repertoire holds approximately 140,000 clones, with about nine tenths as singletons. The germline V gene encodes CDR1 MDHEN and CDR2 SYDVKM. The CDR3 totals 14 residues. V lost 5 bases to trimming and J lost 5 bases, with 15 bases between them. Note on this clone: What it binds is not known.

The source is an adult in good health. The sample consisted of peripheral blood, taken on day 0 of AZD1222 vaccination. The rearrangement links TRBV28 to TRBJ1-2; D call uncertain. CDR3 DNA sequence: TGTGCCAGCAGTATCCCCCGGCCCCCTTATGGCTACACCTTC. Amino acids: CASSIPRPPYGYTF.